Presented here are 32 T cell receptor beta chains from one specimen sequenced in a study of T cells after posttransplantation cyclophosphamide (TCRdb year 2016). The library was produced with the immunoSEQ multiplex PCR assay. TCRdb re-hosts the immuneACCESS table, in-frame sequences only. Its copies lack some clones; in the studies checked, an unresolved V gene accounts for under half of them, and the cause for the rest is not known. The sample table records about 6,800 clones; roughly nine tenths of these occur just once. 4% to 5.5% of the sample belongs to the ten largest clones. The sample's treatment or condition, from its label and the paper: high-dose cyclophosphamide on days +3 and +4 as single-agent GVHD prophylaxis. PTCy patients received busulfan and fludarabine conditioning, a related or unrelated marrow graft, and cyclophosphamide on days +3 and +4. The material was CD8+ T cells sorted from blood, obtained after allogeneic stem cell transplant with posttransplant cyclophosphamide. These receptors were collected from a male patient in his sixties or seventies who received an allogeneic stem cell transplant from a related donor and was CMV-positive. After a transplant, certain T cells may trace back to the graft donor.

This clone was recorded a few times. The V call is TRBV6-5, the J call TRBJ2-7; perhaps TRBD2 as D (6 bases). Germline assignment: CDR1 MNHEY and CDR2 SVGAGI. Trimming took 5 bases from V and 4 from J, leaving 18 bases between them. CDR3 length: 15 amino acids. The CDR3 nucleotides read TGTGCCAGCAGTGCCACTAGCTGGGGGAAGTACGAGCAGTACTTC. Residues: CASSATSWGKYEQYF.

This clone was recorded once. The chain employs TRBV7-9 and TRBJ1-2; TRBD1 might be the D (5 bases). Trimming removed 1 base from V and 2 bases from J, with 14 bases in between. The germline gives CDR1 SEHNR, CDR2 FQNEAQ (reference sequence). The CDR3 contains 16 residues. CDR3 nucleotides: TGTGCCAGCAGCTTAGAGGTGGGGCGAGCCAACTATGGCTACACCTTC. It codes for CASSLEVGRANYGYTF.

The chain has TRBV19 and TRBJ1-1, with 10 bases lining up with TRBD1. The CDR3 consists of 15 residues. CDR1 is LNHDA and CDR2 is SQIVND in the germline V gene (reference sequence). V shed 9 bases, J shed 4 bases, and the junction held 11 bases outside the gene matches. This CDR3 is CASTAGTGVITEAFF. The DNA of the CDR3 is TGTGCCAGCACCGCCGGGACAGGGGTTATCACTGAAGCTTTCTTT.

The J gene is TRBJ2-3, the V gene TRBV15, with D possibly matching TRBD2 (6 bases). CDR3 length equals 18 residues. CDR1 and CDR2 from the germline V gene are LNHNV and YYDKDF (reference sequence). V was shortened by 0 bases and J by 4 bases, with 20 bases between the two germline ends. CDR3 sequence: CATSRDGGRGRLPDTQYF. The CDR3 DNA sequence: TGTGCCACCAGCAGAGATGGGGGTCGGGGGAGGCTCCCAGATACGCAGTATTTT.

The V gene is TRBV19, the J gene TRBJ2-7, with a possible D match to TRBD1 (5 bases). From germline, CDR1 is LNHDA and CDR2 SQIVND (reference sequence). Trimming stripped 1 base from V and 0 bases from J, with 10 bases between. The CDR3 is 15 residues long. The CDR3, as DNA: TGTGCCAGTAGTATAGGTGCAGGGATCTCCTACGAGCAGTACTTC. Residues: CASSIGAGISYEQYF.

This chain links TRBV7-6 with TRBJ2-3; TRBD2 might be the D (7 bases). The CDR3 runs to 16 residues. Germline loops: CDR1 SGHVS, CDR2 FNYEAQ. Between the trimmed V and J ends, which lost 2 bases and 1 base, there was a span of 13 bases. The CDR3 DNA reads TGTGCCAGCAGCTTACTGGCGGGGGCCGGCACAGATACGCAGTATTTT. This sequence encodes CASSLLAGAGTDTQYF.

The rearrangement links TRBV5-4 to TRBJ1-2; 9 nucleotides line up with TRBD1. Germline V gives CDR1 SGHNT, CDR2 YYREEE (reference sequence). V was pared by 4 bases and J by 2 bases, with 9 bases of the junction left unmatched. The CDR3 consists of 16 residues. CDR3 residues: CASSPSPGTGNYGYTF. The CDR3 DNA is TGTGCCAGCAGCCCCAGTCCCGGGACAGGGAACTATGGCTACACCTTC.

This chain links TRBV27 with TRBJ1-2, with TRBD1 matching 9 bases. The germline gives CDR1 MNHEY, CDR2 SMNVEV (reference sequence). Trimming cost V 4 bases and J 8 bases; bases outside gene matches: 5. The CDR3 loop spans 13 amino acids. The CDR3 loop reads CASSWGQGEGYTF. In nucleotides, the CDR3 is TGTGCCAGCAGTTGGGGACAGGGAGAGGGCTACACCTTC.

This sequence joins TRBV4-1 and TRBJ2-7, with D perhaps TRBD2 (6 bases). Trimming pared 0 bases from V and 3 bases from J, leaving 21 bases between. The CDR3 is 18 amino acids. Per germline, CDR1 MGHRA and CDR2 YSYEKL. CDR3 bases: TGCGCCAGCAGCCAAGATGGGGGGACTGGTAGGTCTTACTACGAGCAGTACTTC. Translated: CASSQDGGTGRSYYEQYF.

A single count supports this clone. CDR3 loop: CATSTRDGSYEQYF. The DNA of the CDR3 is TGTGCCACCAGCACGCGGGACGGTTCCTACGAGCAGTACTTC. The genes are TRBV15 and TRBJ2-7, with D possibly being TRBD2 (6 bases). CDR3 size: 14 residues. CDR1 and CDR2 (germline): LNHNV, YYDKDF (reference sequence). V lost 4 bases to trimming and J lost 1 base, with 11 bases between them.

J is TRBJ1-1 and V is TRBV6-6, with a weak D call TRBD1 (5 bases). The CDR3 runs to 13 residues. The V end was cut by 0 bases, the J end by 5 bases, with 7 bases between. CDR1 and CDR2 (germline): MNHNY, SVGAGI (reference sequence). CDR3 bases: TGTGCCAGCAGTTACTCAGGGGTTACTGAAGCTTTCTTT. This gives the protein CASSYSGVTEAFF.

The chain uses TRBV7-6 and TRBJ2-1; 9 nucleotides agree with TRBD2. Germline loops: CDR1 SGHVS, CDR2 FNYEAQ. V lost 3 bases to trimming and J lost 0 bases; unmatched junction nucleotides: 9. The CDR3 is made up of 18 amino acids. The CDR3 DNA is TGTGCCAGCAGCTTCGGGTTAGCGGGGGACCTCTCCTACAATGAGCAGTTCTTC. Amino acids: CASSFGLAGDLSYNEQFF.

Only a few counts were recorded for this clone. V usage is TRBV7-9 and J usage is TRBJ2-1; TRBD2 matches at 12 bases. The CDR3 length is 17 residues. Losses at the gene ends were 5 bases for V and 7 bases for J; bases not matched to a gene: 12. Looked up from germline, CDR1 is SEHNR and CDR2 is FQNEAQ (reference sequence). The CDR3 DNA is TGTGCCAGCAGCCAAGGAGGACTAGCGGGGTCGAGGAATGAGCAGTTCTTC. This encodes CASSQGGLAGSRNEQFF.

The V call is TRBV4-3, the J call TRBJ2-7; 11 bases map to TRBD2. CDR3 length: 15 amino acids. Germline-derived CDR1 and CDR2 are LGHNA and YSLEER. The J segment lost 4 bases and the V segment lost 1 base, leaving 3 bases of the junction unmatched. As DNA, the CDR3 is TGCGCCAGCAGCCAAGCTAGCGGGGGGATGTACGAGCAGTACTTC. It codes for CASSQASGGMYEQYF.

This chain joins TRBV7-7 and TRBJ2-3; no reliable D call. The germline V and J ends were trimmed by 5 bases and 2 bases, with 8 bases remaining between them. The CDR3 spans 13 residues. Germline CDR1 and CDR2: SSHAT and FNYEAQ (reference sequence). CDR3 loop: CASSQHHTDTQYF. CDR3 sequence (DNA): TGTGCCAGCAGCCAACACCACACAGATACGCAGTATTTT.

V usage is TRBV5-4 and J usage is TRBJ1-5; 10 bases align to TRBD1. This CDR3 has 17 amino acids. The junction had 6 bases not matched to a gene; V was cut back by 0 bases and J by 3 bases. Germline V CDR1 and CDR2: SGHNT, YYREEE (reference sequence). The CDR3 spells CASSLGTGGSDNQPQHF. The CDR3 DNA reads TGTGCCAGCAGCTTGGGGACAGGGGGGTCCGACAATCAGCCCCAGCATTTT. The full variable domain, in which reference TRBV5-4 and TRBJ1-5 provide the parts outside the CDR3, is ETGVTQSPTHLIKTRGQQVTLRCSSQSGHNTVSWYQQALGQGPQFIFQYYREEENGRGNFPPRFSGLQFPNYSSELNVNALELDDSALYLCASSLGTGGSDNQPQHFGDGTRLSIL.

The chain joins TRBV19 to TRBJ2-1; the D is unclear. The germline V and J ends were trimmed by 1 base and 0 bases, with 13 bases remaining between them. This CDR3 spans 17 amino acids. The germline V gene has CDR1 LNHDA and CDR2 SQIVND (reference sequence). CDR3: CASSIVPVLSSYNEQFF. The CDR3 DNA sequence: TGTGCCAGTAGTATAGTGCCGGTACTAAGCTCCTACAATGAGCAGTTCTTC.

The chain recombines TRBV27 with TRBJ2-2; 8 positions match TRBD1. Germline assignment: CDR1 MNHEY and CDR2 SMNVEV (reference sequence). This CDR3 region has 14 residues. With V trimmed by 5 bases and J by 5 bases, 4 bases remained unmatched. The CDR3 region is CASSPNRGTGELFF. The CDR3 DNA reads TGTGCCAGCAGTCCGAACAGGGGGACCGGGGAGCTGTTTTTT.

V gene TRBV12-5 combines with J gene TRBJ2-7; no firm D call. CDR1 is LGHNT and CDR2 is FRNRAP in the germline V gene. V dropped 2 bases and J dropped 4 bases, with 6 bases sitting between them. The CDR3 has 12 residues. CDR3 sequence reads: CASGLFPYEQYF. The CDR3 DNA follows: TGTGCTAGTGGTTTGTTCCCTTACGAGCAGTACTTC.

The chain recombines TRBV7-2 with TRBJ1-2; 7 bases are shared with TRBD1. V shed 4 bases and J 8 bases; nucleotides not matched to a gene: 7. The CDR3 is made up of 13 amino acids. Germline-derived CDR1 and CDR2 are SGHTA and FQGNSA. The CDR3 DNA reads as TGTGCCAGCAGCTCGGATCACAGGGGCGGCTACACCTTC. This translates into CASSSDHRGGYTF.

The chain couples TRBV9 to TRBJ2-1; 14 bases fit TRBD2. The junction had 5 bases not matched to a gene; V was cut back by 3 bases and J by 3 bases. The CDR3 has 17 residues. Per germline, CDR1 SGDLS and CDR2 YYNGEE. In DNA form, the CDR3 reads TGTGCCAGCAGCGGGACTGGGACTAGCGGGAGCTACAATGAGCAGTTCTTC. It specifies CASSGTGTSGSYNEQFF.

This sequence joins TRBV6-5 and TRBJ1-1; a possible D gene is TRBD1 (6 bases). Germline-derived CDR1 and CDR2 are MNHEY and SVGAGI. The CDR3 has 14 amino acids. V lost 2 bases and J 5 bases, leaving 12 bases between the germline ends. The CDR3 nucleotides read TGTGCCAGCAGTTACGAGGGCAGGGGTACTGAAGCTTTCTTT. Protein: CASSYEGRGTEAFF.

V and J are TRBV5-1 and TRBJ1-2; a weak D match, TRBD1 (5 bases). The CDR3 consists of 15 residues. CDR1 SGHRS and CDR2 YFSETQ come from the germline V gene. The V end was cut by 1 base, the J end by 3 bases, with 13 bases between. The CDR3, as DNA: TGCGCCAGCAGCTTGTGGCAGGGTGGCGACTATGGCTACACCTTC. It encodes CASSLWQGGDYGYTF.

The genes are TRBV27 and TRBJ1-5; perhaps TRBD1 as D (5 bases). V was trimmed by 2 bases and J by 0 bases, leaving 8 bases between them. This CDR3 comprises 15 residues. In germline, CDR1 is MNHEY, CDR2 SMNVEV (reference sequence). CDR3 DNA: TGTGCCAGCAGTTTACGGGGGACTAGCAATCAGCCCCAGCATTTT. This sequence encodes CASSLRGTSNQPQHF.

The chain joins TRBV11-2 to TRBJ2-1, with 10 bases lining up with TRBD2. Germline lookup yields CDR1 SGHAT and CDR2 FQNNGV. The CDR3 has 15 amino acids. V shed 3 bases and J 6 bases; nucleotides not matched to a gene: 5. In DNA, the CDR3 is TGTGCCAGCAGCTTGGCCGGGACTAGCGCCAATGAGCAGTTCTTC. This codes for CASSLAGTSANEQFF.

This clone was observed once. This chain links TRBV5-5 with TRBJ2-7; D perhaps matches TRBD2 (6 bases). There are 14 residues in the CDR3. Trimming took off 1 base at V and 5 bases at J, with 13 bases between the two ends. Germline lookup yields CDR1 SGHKS and CDR2 YYEKEE (reference sequence). The CDR3, as DNA: TGTGCCAGCAGCTTGTCGGAGGGATCGAACGAGCAGTACTTC. Its protein product is CASSLSEGSNEQYF.

The chain joins TRBV10-3 to TRBJ1-1; D gene uncertain. Trimming removed 4 bases from V and 3 bases from J, with 12 bases in between. The CDR3 covers 14 residues. Germline V gene sequence: CDR1 ENHRY, CDR2 SYGVKD. CDR3 in amino acids: CAISVGGDHTEAFF. The CDR3 bases are TGTGCCATCAGTGTAGGAGGAGATCACACTGAAGCTTTCTTT.

The chain links TRBV7-9 to TRBJ2-7, with TRBD1 matching 8 bases. The CDR3 is 14 amino acids. CDR1 and CDR2 from the germline V gene are SEHNR and FQNEAQ (reference sequence). V shed 1 base and J 6 bases; nucleotides not matched to a gene: 5. CDR3: CASSLGTGFGEQYF. The CDR3 nucleotides are TGTGCCAGCAGCTTAGGGACAGGGTTTGGCGAGCAGTACTTC.

The CDR3 DNA reads as TGTGCCAGCAGCGCCCCCGGACTGGGAGGGACTGGGGCCAACGTCCTGACTTTC. Protein sequence: CASSAPGLGGTGANVLTF. The chain employs TRBV7-2 and TRBJ2-6, with TRBD2 identical over 7 bases. Germline CDR1 reads SGHTA; CDR2 reads FQGNSA. V lost 5 bases and J lost 2; bases outside the gene matches: 12. The CDR3 sequence is 18 residues long.

On this clone: Germline is not matched at one junction end, which may reflect a read error. The V and J genes are TRBV6-4 and TRBJ1-6, with unresolved D. The CDR3 has 14 residues. Germline CDR1 MRHNA, CDR2 SNTAGT. CDR3 coding DNA: TGTGCCAGCAGTGACGATGTCAACAATTCCCCCCTCCACTTT. This encodes CASSDDVNNSPLHF.

The chain carries TRBV4-3 and TRBJ2-6; the D gene is possibly TRBD2 (6 bases). Per germline, CDR1 LGHNA and CDR2 YSLEER. Trimming shortened V by 0 bases and J by 4 bases, and 13 bases separated the two germline ends. This CDR3 is built from 17 residues. CDR3 coding DNA: TGCGCCAGCAGCCAAGACCCGGGAGTGACAGGGGCCAACGTCCTGACTTTC. The encoded protein is CASSQDPGVTGANVLTF.

This rearrangement joins TRBV7-8 to TRBJ2-7, with TRBD2 identical over 10 bases. The CDR3 extends over 15 amino acids. The germline V gene encodes CDR1 SGHVS and CDR2 FQNEAQ. Trimming removed 4 bases from V and 0 bases from J; junction bases left unmatched: 3. The CDR3 sequence is CASSSTSGPSYEQYF. The CDR3 DNA is TGTGCCAGCAGCTCGACTAGCGGGCCCTCCTACGAGCAGTACTTC.